This T cell receptor (beta chain) originates from a study of cytomegalovirus exposure and HLA in healthy donors. Study-wide background: It was reported in a later analysis that the same platform had been used for the approximately 110 validation repertoires as for the roughly 670 first-cohort repertoires.

From the roughly 120-subject validation cohort, which was separate from the roughly 610-subject first cohort, the donors were drawn. Method: immunoSEQ multiplex PCR; TCRdb's copy keeps in-frame clones and lacks some. Of 150,000 or so clones in the sample, approximately 94% were seen once. General study findings and limits: Using the classifier, cytomegalovirus status was reportedly diagnosed with high specificity and sensitivity. The listing of 150 to 200 TCR beta chains classed them as cytomegalovirus-associated.

The CDR3 runs 17 residues. V was clipped by 4 bases and J by 6 bases; unmatched bases: 13. Germline V gives CDR1 SGHRS, CDR2 YFSETQ. A remark on this clone: No antigen is known for it.

The chain carries TRBV5-1 and TRBJ2-3; TRBD2 aligns across 11 bases. This clonotype was sampled from a man aged 18 to 30 in good health and CMV-seropositive. The specimen was PBMCs. CDR3 DNA sequence: TGCGCCAGCAGCGGAGGGACTAGCGGTCCCGTAGGGGATACGCAGTATTTT. It is translated as CASSGGTSGPVGDTQYF. Full variable domain (remainder filled in from reference TRBV5-1 and TRBJ2-3): KAGVTQTPRYLIKTRGQQVTLSCSPISGHRSVSWYQQTPGQGLQFLFEYFSETQRNKGNFPGRFSGRQFSNSRSEMNVSTLELGDSALYLCASSGGTSGPVGDTQYFGPGTRLTVL.